The clone carrying this T cell receptor beta chain was observed a single time. Its cognate antigen is unknown. MiXCR was run by TCRdb on the reads, yielding one entry per CDR3 protein. Of 450,000 to 650,000 distinct CDR3 sequences in the sample, approximately 25% were seen once. These data come from a study of T cell repertoires in cytomegalovirus infection. Study-level information: Indicated by public TCR beta signatures were CMV infection and matching HLA type.

Study-level findings and limits: Summed public TCR beta family frequency identified CMV carriers bearing the relevant HLA. There were HLA-C-restricted CMV-specific TCR beta clonotypes dominating the ex vivo response.

CDR3 size: 16 residues. Germline values: CDR1 ENHRY, CDR2 SYGVKD. Trimming took 0 bases from V and 2 from J, leaving 10 bases between them. This receptor was identified in a human donor in good health (CMV status not recorded). Some clones in this sample may be carry-over from other donors' samples. The sample consisted of PBMCs. The V and J genes are TRBV10-3 and TRBJ1-4, with unresolved D. The CDR3 coding sequence is TGTGCCATCAGTGAGTCATTAGTACAGACTAATGAAAAACTGTTTTTT. Encoded protein: CAISESLVQTNEKLFF.